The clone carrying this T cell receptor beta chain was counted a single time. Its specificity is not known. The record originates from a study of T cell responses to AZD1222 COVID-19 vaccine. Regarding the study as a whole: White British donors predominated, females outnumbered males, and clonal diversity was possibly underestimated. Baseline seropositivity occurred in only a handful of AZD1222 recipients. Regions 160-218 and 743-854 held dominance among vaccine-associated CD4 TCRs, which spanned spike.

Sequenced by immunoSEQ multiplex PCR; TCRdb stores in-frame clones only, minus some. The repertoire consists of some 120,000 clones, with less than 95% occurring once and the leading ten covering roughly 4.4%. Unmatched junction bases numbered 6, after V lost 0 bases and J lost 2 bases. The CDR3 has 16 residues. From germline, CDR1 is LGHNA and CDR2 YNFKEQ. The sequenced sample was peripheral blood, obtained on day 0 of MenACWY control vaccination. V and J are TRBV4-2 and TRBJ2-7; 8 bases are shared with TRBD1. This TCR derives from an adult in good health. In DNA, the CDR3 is TGTGCCAGCAGCCAAGAGGGGCAGGACAGGGCCTACGAGCAGTACTTC. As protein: CASSQEGQDRAYEQYF.